These T cell receptor beta chains were read from a single sample in a study of blood T cell repertoires in COVID-19. This table comes from immunoSEQ multiplex PCR, and its TCRdb copy is limited to in-frame clones, with some not included. Of 200,000 to 250,000 clones in the sample, 60% to 85% were seen once. Specimen: peripheral blood. The receptors derive from a woman in her 70s with acute or convalescent COVID-19. CDR3s include the opening cysteine and the closing phenylalanine or tryptophan. A D gene is named only where the DNA matches it firmly. Rows may omit the clone size; those that give it use once, few, many or a size class.

>.|TRBV3-1/TRBV3-2|TRBD2|TRBJ2-3
CASSHNLAGGTQYF
TGTGCCAGCAGCCATAACCTAGCGGGCGGTACGCAGTATTTT
>.|TRBV27|TRBD1|TRBJ1-6
CASSRGQGNSPLHF
TGTGCCAGCAGCAGGGGGCAAGGGAATTCACCCCTCCACTTT
>many|TRBV6-5|.|TRBJ1-1
CASGRGAGTEAFF
TGTGCCAGCGGCCGTGGGGCTGGCACTGAAGCTTTCTTT
>.|TRBV3-1/TRBV3-2|TRBD1|TRBJ1-4
CASKAGGTGNEKLFF
TGTGCCAGCAAGGCCGGCGGGACAGGGAATGAAAAACTGTTTTTT
>.|TRBV30|.|TRBJ1-1
CAWIGGGTEAFF
TGTGCCTGGATTGGTGGAGGGACTGAAGCTTTCTTT
>.|TRBV19|TRBD1|TRBJ1-2
CASSLPTGGIANYGYTF
TGTGCCAGTAGTCTCCCTACAGGGGGCATAGCTAACTATGGCTACACCTTC
>.|TRBV6-4|.|TRBJ2-4
CASQWGGSAKNIQYF
TGTGCCAGCCAATGGGGAGGATCGGCCAAAAACATTCAGTACTTC
>once|TRBV6-5|.|TRBJ2-3
CASIMGAGSSDTQYF
TGTGCCAGCATTATGGGGGCGGGTAGCTCCGATACGCAGTATTTT
>.|TRBV2|TRBD2|TRBJ2-5
CASRWGGGAGETQYF
TGTGCCAGCAGGTGGGGCGGGGGGGCCGGAGAGACCCAGTACTTC
>.|TRBV7-2|.|TRBJ2-3
CASSLARTTDTQYF
TGTGCCAGCAGCTTAGCGCGAACCACAGATACGCAGTATTTT
>once|TRBV3-1/TRBV3-2|.|TRBJ1-2
CASSQTPQGDGYTF
TGTGCCAGCAGCCAGACTCCTCAGGGTGATGGCTACACCTTC
>.|TRBV2|.|TRBJ2-6
CASSELHSSGANVLTF
TGTGCCAGCAGTGAATTGCACTCCTCTGGGGCCAACGTCCTGACTTTC
>.|TRBV19|TRBD1|TRBJ2-4
CASSKRDRGHIQYF
TGTGCCAGTAGTAAGAGGGACAGAGGACACATTCAGTACTTC
>.|TRBV6-2/TRBV6-3|TRBD2|TRBJ2-7
CASSTAGGTYEQYF
TGTGCCAGCAGCACAGCGGGGGGGACCTACGAGCAGTACTTC
>.|TRBV15|TRBD2|TRBJ2-1
CATEPGRGRNEQFF
TGTGCCACCGAGCCTGGGCGGGGGAGAAATGAGCAGTTCTTC
>few|TRBV14|.|TRBJ1-2
CASSKEVYGYTF
TGTGCCAGCAGCAAGGAGGTTTATGGCTACACCTTC
>.|TRBV11-2|TRBD2|TRBJ2-1
CASSLDIGGYNEQFF
TGTGCCAGCAGCTTAGATATCGGGGGGTACAATGAGCAGTTCTTC
>few|TRBV25-1|.|TRBJ2-2
CASSEYPRTGELFF
TGTGCCAGCAGTGAATATCCGAGGACCGGGGAGCTGTTTTTT
>.|TRBV6-5|.|TRBJ1-1
CASSFKSQAFF
TGTGCCAGCAGTTTCAAATCCCAAGCTTTCTTT
>.|TRBV6-1|.|TRBJ1-5
CASSESYHQPQHF
TGTGCCAGCAGTGAATCCTATCATCAGCCCCAGCATTTT
>.|TRBV7-9|.|TRBJ1-1
CASSFFTGTEAFF
TGTGCCAGCAGCTTCTTCACAGGGACTGAAGCTTTCTTT
>.|TRBV6-2/TRBV6-3|TRBD1|TRBJ2-7
CASSYGGQGREQYF
TGTGCCAGCAGTTATGGAGGACAGGGCCGCGAGCAGTACTTC
>.|TRBV6-5|.|TRBJ1-1
CASSYGGSNTEAFF
TGTGCCAGCAGTTATGGGGGGTCGAACACTGAAGCTTTCTTT
>.|TRBV29-1|.|TRBJ2-2
CSVVVGRSNTGELFF
TGCAGCGTTGTGGTGGGGCGGTCGAACACCGGGGAGCTGTTTTTT
>.|TRBV11-3|TRBD1|TRBJ2-2
CASSLAGGDGELFF
TGTGCCAGCAGCTTAGCAGGGGGTGACGGGGAGCTGTTTTTT
>.|TRBV9|TRBD2|TRBJ2-5
CASSVGELAGGTETQYF
TGTGCCAGCAGCGTAGGAGAGCTTGCGGGGGGCACAGAGACCCAGTACTTC
>.|TRBV5-1|TRBD2|TRBJ2-3
CASSLASAGVRTDTQYF
TGCGCCAGCAGCTTGGCCAGTGCGGGGGTTCGCACAGATACGCAGTATTTT
>.|TRBV13|.|TRBJ2-5
CASSRQRQETQYF
TGTGCCAGCAGCCGACAACGACAAGAGACCCAGTACTTC
>.|TRBV24-1|.|TRBJ2-5
CATSDSQQETQYF
TGTGCCACCAGTGATTCACAGCAAGAGACCCAGTACTTC
>.|TRBV11-2|.|TRBJ1-6
CASTPYDSSGSPLHF
TGTGCCAGCACCCCTTACGACAGCTCCGGTTCACCCCTCCACTTT
>.|TRBV21-1|.|TRBJ2-3
CASTADSDCHTDTQYF
TGTGCCAGCACGGCTGACAGCGATTGCCACACAGATACGCAGTATTTT
>few|TRBV7-2|TRBD1|TRBJ2-7
CASSSQGVGYEQYF
TGTGCCAGCAGCTCCCAGGGGGTCGGCTACGAGCAGTACTTC
>.|TRBV23-1|.|TRBJ1-6
CASLPSRATSDSPLHF
TGCGCCAGCCTACCGAGCAGGGCCACGAGTGATTCACCCCTCCACTTT
>.|TRBV5-5|.|TRBJ1-3
CASSLGQSSGNTIYF
TGTGCCAGCAGCTTGGGACAGAGCTCTGGAAACACCATATATTTT
>.|TRBV5-1|TRBD1|TRBJ1-2
CASSLRTGADGYTF
TGCGCCAGCAGCTTACGGACAGGGGCGGATGGCTACACCTTC
>few|TRBV5-1|TRBD1|TRBJ2-2
CASSSRARQGDTGELFF
TGCGCCAGCAGCTCCCGGGCCCGACAGGGGGACACCGGGGAGCTGTTTTTT
>.|TRBV9|TRBD2|TRBJ2-1
CASSGSGGNNEQFF
TGTGCCAGCAGCGGTAGCGGGGGGAACAATGAGCAGTTCTTC
>.|TRBV7-7|TRBD1|TRBJ2-2
CASSLLGDRESTGELFF
TGTGCCAGCAGCTTATTGGGGGACAGGGAGAGCACCGGGGAGCTGTTTTTT
>.|TRBV10-3|.|TRBJ2-7
CAISDPDKEQYF
TGTGCCATCAGTGATCCGGACAAGGAGCAGTACTTC
>.|TRBV4-1|TRBD1|TRBJ1-2
CASSQGQGPYGYTF
TGCGCCAGCAGCCAAGGACAGGGCCCCTATGGCTACACCTTC
>.|TRBV11-3|.|TRBJ2-2
CASSLAANTGELFF
TGTGCCAGCAGCTTAGCAGCGAACACCGGGGAGCTGTTTTTT
>.|TRBV7-9|TRBD2|TRBJ2-3
CASSSLGGATDTQYF
TGTGCCAGCAGCTCCCTCGGGGGGGCCACAGATACGCAGTATTTT
>.|TRBV4-2|TRBD2|TRBJ2-5
CASSLGTSGVPQETQYF
TGTGCCAGCAGCCTAGGGACTAGCGGGGTTCCCCAAGAGACCCAGTACTTC
>.|TRBV29-1|.|TRBJ1-1
CSVLTDEAFF
TGCAGCGTTCTTACAGATGAAGCTTTCTTT
>.|TRBV4-3|TRBD2|TRBJ2-1
CANRPGGAGGPGWNEQFF
TGCGCCAATCGGCCCGGTGGAGCGGGGGGGCCCGGATGGAATGAGCAGTTCTTC
>.|TRBV19|TRBD2|TRBJ2-2
CASSIAAGELGSGELFF
TGTGCCAGTAGTATCGCAGCGGGGGAGCTCGGATCCGGGGAGCTGTTTTTT
>.|TRBV3-1/TRBV3-2|.|TRBJ2-3
CASSPGRSTDTQYF
TGTGCCAGCAGCCCGGGTAGAAGCACAGATACGCAGTATTTT